These 20 T cell receptor beta chains were sequenced from one sample in a study of T cells after yellow fever vaccination (dated by TCRdb to the late 2010s). To prepare the library, 5' RACE was applied. Instrument on record: Illumina HiSeq 2500. The public reads were run again by TCRdb, first through fastp at Q25 and then through MiXCR, and only productive beta chains were kept. Identical CDR3 proteins give one entry, which carries the most common genes and DNA. The sample yields roughly 32,000 distinct CDR3 sequences; under 4.5% were counted once. The ten biggest clones cover 46% of the sample. The sample's treatment or condition, from its label and the paper: live attenuated yellow fever vaccine strain. This material consisted of CD8+ T cells sorted from PBMCs, taken 5 days after the yellow fever booster vaccination. These receptors all come from a man in his thirties or forties who received the YFV17D yellow fever vaccine.

This clonotype was seen ten or more times. The V gene is TRBV20-1, the J gene TRBJ2-7, with D possibly being TRBD1 (5 bases). The V gene's germline CDR1 is DFQATT and CDR2 SNEGSKA (reference sequence). V lost 6 bases to trimming and J lost 3 bases, with 15 bases between them. CDR3 length: 13 residues. The CDR3 is CSAADTNLYEQYF. In DNA, the CDR3 is TGCAGTGCCGCGGACACGAACCTCTACGAGCAGTACTTC.

There are many counts of this clonotype. This chain joins TRBV6-5 and TRBJ1-5, with 10 positions matching TRBD1. The germline CDR1 and CDR2 sequences are MNHEY and SVGAGI. The CDR3 has 15 amino acids. Germline trimming cut 2 bases from V and 6 bases from J; bases unmatched to any gene: 4. The CDR3 nucleotides are TGTGCCAGCAGTTACGGGACAGGGGAGGGTCAGCCCCAGCATTTT. This gives the protein CASSYGTGEGQPQHF.

This clonotype was observed many times. The chain uses TRBV28 and TRBJ2-3; the match to TRBD1 covers 8 bases. The CDR3 loop spans 16 amino acids. Germline V gene data show CDR1 as MDHEN and CDR2 as SYDVKM. With 8 bases clipped from V and 0 bases from J, the junction kept 10 bases outside the gene matches. The CDR3 sequence: CASSLLGQESTDTQYF. CDR3 bases: TGTGCCAGCTCTCTACTGGGACAGGAAAGCACAGATACGCAGTATTTT.

There are many counts of this clonotype. The V gene is TRBV29-1, the J gene TRBJ2-7, with D possibly being TRBD1 (5 bases). Germline values: CDR1 SQVTM, CDR2 ANQGSEA. The CDR3 is 12 amino acids. With 4 bases removed from V and 2 bases from J, the gap between germline ends came to 9 bases. CDR3 nucleotide sequence: TGCAGCGTTGGGGGCAGCGCCTACGAGCAGTACTTC. Translation: CSVGGSAYEQYF.

Note on this clonotype: A much larger clone lies one base from this, so it may be a read error. The V call is TRBV19, the J call TRBJ2-7, with D tentatively TRBD1 (6 bases). CDR3 length: 13 residues. The V end lost 3 bases, the J end lost 5 bases, and 11 bases lay between the germline ends. In germline, CDR1 is LNHDA, CDR2 SQIVND (reference sequence). Written as DNA, the CDR3 is TGTGCCAGTAGTATTGAACAGGGCCACGAGCAGTACTTC. Protein: CASSIEQGHEQYF.

The sample holds many counts of this clonotype. The V gene is TRBV12-3 or TRBV12-4, the J gene TRBJ2-2; perhaps TRBD1 as D (6 bases). Trimming cost V 4 bases and J 4 bases, with 22 bases left between them. CDR3 length: 18 residues. The CDR3 nucleotides read TGTGCCAGCAGTTCCCGGACAGCTATTCTGGTTGCCACCGGGGAGCTGTTTTTT. It yields the protein CASSSRTAILVATGELFF.

This clonotype has a count of ten or more. The V and J genes are TRBV20-1 and TRBJ2-7; TRBD2 matches at 9 bases. CDR3 size: 16 residues. Germline V gene sequence: CDR1 DFQATT, CDR2 SNEGSKA (reference sequence). The V and J ends lost 0 bases and 5 bases, in that order; junction bases with no gene match: 11. CDR3 coding DNA: TGCAGTGCTAGAGATTTATGGGGACTAGCCGGCAACGAGCAGTACTTC. This sequence encodes CSARDLWGLAGNEQYF.

The sample holds many counts of this clonotype. This chain connects TRBV29-1 to TRBJ1-1; TRBD1 matches at 8 bases. CDR1 and CDR2 (germline): SQVTM, ANQGSEA. The J segment lost 5 bases and the V segment lost 3 bases, leaving 2 bases of the junction unmatched. The CDR3 totals 12 residues. The CDR3 DNA reads as TGCAGCGTTGATGACAGGGGTACTGAAGCTTTCTTT. Protein: CSVDDRGTEAFF.

This clonotype was seen ten or more times. The genes are TRBV7-9 and TRBJ2-7; 7 bases line up with TRBD1. The CDR3 loop spans 15 amino acids. V lost 5 bases, J lost 2 bases, and 9 bases stayed unmatched. Germline values: CDR1 SEHNR, CDR2 FQNEAQ (reference sequence). CDR3 DNA: TGTGCCAGCAGCGCACCGGGACAGCAAGCCTACGAGCAGTACTTC. Residues: CASSAPGQQAYEQYF.

This clonotype was detected ten times or more. The J gene is TRBJ1-2, the V gene TRBV4-1; 10 bases map to TRBD1. With 6 bases clipped from V and 2 bases from J, the junction kept 3 bases outside the gene matches. CDR1 and CDR2 from the germline V gene are MGHRA and YSYEKL. CDR3 length equals 14 residues. In DNA, the CDR3 is TGCGCCAGCAGACCGGGACAGGGGAACTATGGCTACACCTTC. Encoded protein: CASRPGQGNYGYTF.

This clonotype was found many times. The rearrangement links TRBV7-9 to TRBJ1-1; D not certain. This CDR3 comprises 16 residues. V shed 5 bases and J shed 1 base, with 17 bases lying between them. CDR1 and CDR2 from the germline V gene are SEHNR and FQNEAQ (reference sequence). CDR3 protein: CASSNPRTATNTEAFF. CDR3 DNA: TGTGCCAGCAGCAACCCGCGAACAGCCACGAACACTGAAGCTTTCTTT.

In this sample, this clonotype turned up many times. The V call is TRBV11-2, the J call TRBJ2-1, with D unresolved. V gave up 3 bases and J gave up 7 bases, with 7 bases separating them. Germline CDR1 is SGHAT and CDR2 is FQNNGV. This CDR3 has 12 amino acids. CDR3 bases: TGTGCCAGCAGCTTGGCGGTTAATGAGCAGTTCTTC. It translates to CASSLAVNEQFF. Combining the CDR3 with reference TRBV11-2 and TRBJ2-1 gives the whole variable domain EAGVAQSPRYKIIEKRQSVAFWCNPISGHATLYWYQQILGQGPKLLIQFQNNGVVDDSQLPKDRFSAERLKGVDSTLKIQPAKLEDSAVYLCASSLAVNEQFFGPGTRLTVL.

This clonotype has ten or more counts. J is TRBJ2-1 and V is TRBV12-3 or TRBV12-4; tentative D call: TRBD2 (6 bases). With 3 bases removed from V and 4 bases from J, the gap between germline ends came to 10 bases. This CDR3 has 14 residues. CDR3 loop: CASSFTGSYNEQFF. Here the CDR3 DNA reads TGTGCCAGCAGTTTTACCGGGAGTTACAATGAGCAGTTCTTC.

In this sample, this clonotype turned up many times. The V and J genes are TRBV2 and TRBJ2-6; 10 positions agree with TRBD1. Germline loops: CDR1 SNHLY, CDR2 FYNNEI. The CDR3 extends over 16 amino acids. The trim removed 3 bases at V and 2 bases at J, leaving 1 base unmatched. The CDR3 nucleotides read TGTGCCAGCAGTGAGGGGACAGGGGCTGGGGCCAACGTCCTGACTTTC. Its protein is CASSEGTGAGANVLTF.

The table lists this clonotype with many counts. The chain is built from TRBV29-1 and TRBJ2-7; possible D gene TRBD2, 6 bases. Deletions cut 4 bases from V and 4 bases from J, with 11 bases between. The CDR3 contains 12 residues. CDR1 is SQVTM, CDR2 ANQGSEA, per germline. For the CDR3, the DNA is TGCAGCGTTGTGGAGGGGTCGTACGAGCAGTACTTC. It translates to CSVVEGSYEQYF.

This clonotype has at least ten counts. The CDR3 sequence is CASSTGLGGEQYF. CDR3 bases: TGTGCCAGCAGTACGGGACTAGGGGGCGAGCAGTACTTC. V is TRBV7-2 and J is TRBJ2-7; 8 bases match TRBD2. Germline-derived CDR1 and CDR2 are SGHTA and FQGNSA. CDR3 length: 13 amino acids. Losses at the gene ends were 6 bases for V and 6 bases for J; bases not matched to a gene: 7.

At least ten counts were recorded for this clonotype. The rearrangement uses TRBV29-1 and TRBJ2-7; no firm D call. The germline gives CDR1 SQVTM, CDR2 ANQGSEA. Trimming pared 3 bases from V and 1 base from J, leaving 13 bases between. CDR3 size: 14 residues. The CDR3 is CSVDRAPESYEQYF. The CDR3, as DNA: TGCAGCGTTGATAGGGCCCCAGAGTCCTACGAGCAGTACTTC.

The sample holds many counts of this clonotype. The chain links TRBV20-1 to TRBJ2-7; either TRBD1 or TRBD2 may supply D (6 bases each). CDR1 DFQATT and CDR2 SNEGSKA come from the germline V gene (reference sequence). The germline V and J ends were trimmed by 1 base and 2 bases, with 12 bases remaining between them. CDR3 length: 14 amino acids. The CDR3, as DNA: TGCAGTGCTAGAGGACAGGAGGGACCCTACGAGCAGTACTTC. Protein product: CSARGQEGPYEQYF.

Ten or more counts support this clonotype. This chain links TRBV29-1 with TRBJ2-7; TRBD1 matches at 9 bases. The CDR3 has 13 amino acids. The V gene's germline CDR1 is SQVTM and CDR2 ANQGSEA. Germline trimming cut 6 bases from V and 1 base from J; bases unmatched to any gene: 4. Written as DNA, the CDR3 is TGCAGCGTCATGGGACAGGGTTCCTACGAGCAGTACTTC. Translation gives CSVMGQGSYEQYF.

In its sample, this clonotype was seen many times. The chain carries TRBV2 and TRBJ2-1; the match to TRBD2 covers 8 bases. Trimming took 4 bases from V and 0 from J; bases not matched to a gene: 14. The CDR3 sequence is 19 residues long. Germline V gene sequence: CDR1 SNHLY, CDR2 FYNNEI. CDR3 residues: CASSVGAGGPESSYNEQFF. In nucleotides, the CDR3 is TGTGCCAGCAGTGTGGGGGCGGGAGGCCCTGAAAGCTCCTACAATGAGCAGTTCTTC.